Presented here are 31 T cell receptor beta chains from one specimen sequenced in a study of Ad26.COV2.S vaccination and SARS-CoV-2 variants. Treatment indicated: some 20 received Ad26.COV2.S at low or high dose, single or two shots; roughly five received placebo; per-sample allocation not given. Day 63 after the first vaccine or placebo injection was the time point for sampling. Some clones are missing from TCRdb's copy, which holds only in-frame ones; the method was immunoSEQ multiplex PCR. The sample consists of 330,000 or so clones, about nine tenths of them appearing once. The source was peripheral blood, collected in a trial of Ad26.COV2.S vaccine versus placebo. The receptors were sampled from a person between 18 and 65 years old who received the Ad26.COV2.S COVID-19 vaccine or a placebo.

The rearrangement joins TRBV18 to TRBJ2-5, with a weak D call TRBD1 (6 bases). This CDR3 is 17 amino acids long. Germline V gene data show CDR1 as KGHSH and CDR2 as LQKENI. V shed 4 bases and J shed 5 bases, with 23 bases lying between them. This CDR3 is CASSRGQGTGQEETQYF. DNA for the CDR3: TGTGCCAGCTCACGTGGGCAGGGGACGGGGCAAGAGGAGACCCAGTACTTC.

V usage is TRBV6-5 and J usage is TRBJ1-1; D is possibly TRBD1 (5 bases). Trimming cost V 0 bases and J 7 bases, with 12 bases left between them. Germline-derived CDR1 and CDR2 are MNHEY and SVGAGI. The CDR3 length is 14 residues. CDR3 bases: TGTGCCAGCAGTTACTCCGGGACGGCGAATGAAGCTTTCTTT. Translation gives CASSYSGTANEAFF.

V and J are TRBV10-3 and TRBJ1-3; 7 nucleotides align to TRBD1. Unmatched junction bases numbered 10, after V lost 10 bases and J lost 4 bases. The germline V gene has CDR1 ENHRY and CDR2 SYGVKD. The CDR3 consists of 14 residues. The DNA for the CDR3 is TGTGCCAACTCCGGACAGGCTGACGGAAACACCATATATTTT. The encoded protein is CANSGQADGNTIYF.

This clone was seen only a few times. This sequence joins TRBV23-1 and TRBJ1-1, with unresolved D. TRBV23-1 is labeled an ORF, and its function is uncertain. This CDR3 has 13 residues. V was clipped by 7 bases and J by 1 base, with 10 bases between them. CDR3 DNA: TGCGCCAGCAAACGAAGAGGGAACACTGAAGCTTTCTTT. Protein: CASKRRGNTEAFF.

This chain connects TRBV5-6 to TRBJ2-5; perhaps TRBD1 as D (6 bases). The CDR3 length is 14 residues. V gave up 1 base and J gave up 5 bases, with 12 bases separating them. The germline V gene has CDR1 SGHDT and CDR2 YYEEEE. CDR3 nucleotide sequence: TGTGCCAGCAGCTTGAACCAGGGGTTGGAGACCCAGTACTTC. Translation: CASSLNQGLETQYF. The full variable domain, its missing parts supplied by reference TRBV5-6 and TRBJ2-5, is DAGVTQSPTHLIKTRGQQVTLRCSPKSGHDTVSWYQQALGQGPQFIFQYYEEEERQRGNFPDRFSGHQFPNYSSELNVNALLLGDSALYLCASSLNQGLETQYFGPGTRLLVL.

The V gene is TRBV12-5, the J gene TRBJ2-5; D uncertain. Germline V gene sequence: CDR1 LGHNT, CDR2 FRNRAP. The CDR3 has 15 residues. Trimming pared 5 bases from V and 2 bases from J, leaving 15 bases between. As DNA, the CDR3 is TGTGCTAGTGGTCACCGGACGGCGACACAAGAGACCCAGTACTTC. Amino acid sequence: CASGHRTATQETQYF.

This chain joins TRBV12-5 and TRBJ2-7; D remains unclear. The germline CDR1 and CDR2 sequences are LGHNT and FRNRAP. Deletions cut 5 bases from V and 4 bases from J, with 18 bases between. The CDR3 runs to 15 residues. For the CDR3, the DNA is TGTGCTAGTGGTCCGACGGTGGGTGAGTTTTACGAGCAGTACTTC. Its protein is CASGPTVGEFYEQYF. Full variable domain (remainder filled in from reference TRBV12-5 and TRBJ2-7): DARVTQTPRHKVTEMGQEVTMRCQPILGHNTVFWYRQTMMQGLELLAYFRNRAPLDDSGMPKDRFSAEMPDATLATLKIQPSEPRDSAVYFCASGPTVGEFYEQYFGPGTRLTVT.

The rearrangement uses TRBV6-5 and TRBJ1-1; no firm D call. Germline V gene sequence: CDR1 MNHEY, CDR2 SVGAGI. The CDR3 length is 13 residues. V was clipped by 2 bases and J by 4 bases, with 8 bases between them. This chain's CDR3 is CASSYARATEAFF. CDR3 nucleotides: TGTGCCAGCAGTTACGCAAGGGCCACTGAAGCTTTCTTT.

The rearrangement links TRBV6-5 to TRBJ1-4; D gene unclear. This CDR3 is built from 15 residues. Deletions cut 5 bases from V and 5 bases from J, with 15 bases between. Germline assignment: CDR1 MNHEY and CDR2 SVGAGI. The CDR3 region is CASSHRGDTNEKLFF. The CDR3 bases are TGTGCCAGCAGTCATCGGGGTGATACAAATGAAAAACTGTTTTTT.

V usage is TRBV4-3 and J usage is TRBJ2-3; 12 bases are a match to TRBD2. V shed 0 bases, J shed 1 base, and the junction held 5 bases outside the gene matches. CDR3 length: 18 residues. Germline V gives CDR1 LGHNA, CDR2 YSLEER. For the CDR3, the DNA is TGCGCCAGCAGCCAAGATCGGGCTAGCGGGGGGGGCACAGATACGCAGTATTTT. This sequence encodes CASSQDRASGGGTDTQYF.

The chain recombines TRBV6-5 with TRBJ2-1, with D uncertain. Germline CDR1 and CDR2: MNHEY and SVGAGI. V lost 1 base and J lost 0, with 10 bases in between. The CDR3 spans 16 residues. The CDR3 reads CASSYLASASYNEQFF. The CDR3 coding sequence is TGTGCCAGCAGTTACTTAGCCTCCGCCTCCTACAATGAGCAGTTCTTC.

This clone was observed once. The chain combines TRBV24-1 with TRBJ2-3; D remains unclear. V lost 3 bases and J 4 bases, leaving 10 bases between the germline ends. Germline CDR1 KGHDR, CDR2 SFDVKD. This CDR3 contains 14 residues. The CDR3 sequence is CATSDRVAADTQYF. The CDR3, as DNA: TGTGCCACCAGTGATAGGGTAGCTGCAGATACGCAGTATTTT.

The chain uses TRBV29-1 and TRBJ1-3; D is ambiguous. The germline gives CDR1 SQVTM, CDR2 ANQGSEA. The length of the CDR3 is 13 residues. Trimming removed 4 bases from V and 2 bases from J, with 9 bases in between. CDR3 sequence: CSVGTPTGNTIYF. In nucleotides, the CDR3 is TGCAGCGTTGGGACCCCCACTGGAAACACCATATATTTT.

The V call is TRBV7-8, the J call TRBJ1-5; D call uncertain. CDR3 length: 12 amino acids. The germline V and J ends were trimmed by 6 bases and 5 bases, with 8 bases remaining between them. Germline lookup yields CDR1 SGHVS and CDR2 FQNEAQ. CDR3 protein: CASSPTDQPQHF. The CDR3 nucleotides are TGTGCCAGCAGTCCCACGGATCAGCCCCAGCATTTT.

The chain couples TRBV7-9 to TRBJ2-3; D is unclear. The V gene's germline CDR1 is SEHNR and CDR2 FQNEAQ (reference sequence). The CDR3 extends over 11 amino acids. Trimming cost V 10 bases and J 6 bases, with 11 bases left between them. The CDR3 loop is CATYQVDTQYF. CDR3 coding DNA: TGTGCCACCTACCAAGTTGATACGCAGTATTTT.

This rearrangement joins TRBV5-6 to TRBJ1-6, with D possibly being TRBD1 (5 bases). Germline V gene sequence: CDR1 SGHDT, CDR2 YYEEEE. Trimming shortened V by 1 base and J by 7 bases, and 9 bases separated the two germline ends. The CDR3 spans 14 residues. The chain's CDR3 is CASSLQGENSPLHF. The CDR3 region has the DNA TGTGCCAGCAGCTTGCAGGGAGAGAATTCACCCCTCCACTTT.

The CDR3 sequence: CATRRGRNTEAFF. In DNA, the CDR3 is TGTGCCACCCGAAGGGGCCGGAACACTGAAGCTTTCTTT. The chain joins TRBV24-1 to TRBJ1-1; a possible D gene is TRBD1 (5 bases). The CDR3 has 13 amino acids. V was cut by 9 bases and J by 1 base, with 11 bases left in between. CDR1 and CDR2 (germline): KGHDR, SFDVKD.

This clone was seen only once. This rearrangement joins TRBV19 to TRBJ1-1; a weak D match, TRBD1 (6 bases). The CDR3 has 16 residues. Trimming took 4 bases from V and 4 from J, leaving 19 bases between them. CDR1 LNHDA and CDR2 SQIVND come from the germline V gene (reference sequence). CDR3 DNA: TGTGCCAGTAGTACGGGACATATTAATTCGGGCACTGAAGCTTTCTTT. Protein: CASSTGHINSGTEAFF.

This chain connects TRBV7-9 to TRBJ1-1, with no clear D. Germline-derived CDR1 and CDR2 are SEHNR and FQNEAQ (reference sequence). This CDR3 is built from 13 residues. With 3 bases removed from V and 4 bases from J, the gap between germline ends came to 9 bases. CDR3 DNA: TGTGCCAGCAGCTTCAAAGTGACCACTGAAGCTTTCTTT. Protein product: CASSFKVTTEAFF.

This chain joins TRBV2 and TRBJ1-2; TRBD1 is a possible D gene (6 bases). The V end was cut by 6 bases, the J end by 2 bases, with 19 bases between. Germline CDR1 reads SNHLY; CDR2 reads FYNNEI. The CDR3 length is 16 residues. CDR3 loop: CASSPGPWTENYGYTF. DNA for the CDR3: TGTGCCAGCAGCCCCGGACCATGGACAGAAAACTATGGCTACACCTTC.

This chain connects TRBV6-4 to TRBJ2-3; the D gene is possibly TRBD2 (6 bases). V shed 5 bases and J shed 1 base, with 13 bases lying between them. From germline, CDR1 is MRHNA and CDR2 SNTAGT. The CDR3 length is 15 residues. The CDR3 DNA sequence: TGTGCCAGCAGTACCACGGGACTTGGCACAGATACGCAGTATTTT. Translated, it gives CASSTTGLGTDTQYF.

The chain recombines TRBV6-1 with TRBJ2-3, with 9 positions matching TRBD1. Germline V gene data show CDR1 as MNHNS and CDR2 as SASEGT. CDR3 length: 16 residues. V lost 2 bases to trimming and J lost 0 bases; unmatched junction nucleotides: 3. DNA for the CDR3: TGTGCCAGCAGTGAACCGGACAGGGGAAGCACAGATACGCAGTATTTT. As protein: CASSEPDRGSTDTQYF.

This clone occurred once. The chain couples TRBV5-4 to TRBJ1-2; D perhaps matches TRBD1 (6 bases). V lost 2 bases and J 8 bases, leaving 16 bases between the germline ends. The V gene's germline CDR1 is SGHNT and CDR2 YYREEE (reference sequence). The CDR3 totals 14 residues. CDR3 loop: CASSFPTGTNGYTF. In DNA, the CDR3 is TGTGCCAGCAGCTTCCCTACAGGGACTAACGGCTACACCTTC.

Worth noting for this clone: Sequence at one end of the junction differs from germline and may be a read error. The CDR3 region has the DNA TGTGCTAGTGGTTTGGTAGGGACAGTCAGCTTC. Its protein is CASGLVGTVSF. The chain employs TRBV12-5 and TRBJ1-2, with 7 bases identical to TRBD1. The CDR3 covers 11 residues. CDR1 and CDR2 from the germline V gene are LGHNT and FRNRAP.

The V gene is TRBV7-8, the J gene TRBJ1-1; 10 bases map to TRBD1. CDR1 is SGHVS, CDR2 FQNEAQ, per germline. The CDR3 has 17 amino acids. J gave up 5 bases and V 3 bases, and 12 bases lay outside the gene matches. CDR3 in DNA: TGTGCCAGCAGCTTGACAGGGGGCGCAGGCTCAGGGACTGAAGCTTTCTTT. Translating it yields CASSLTGGAGSGTEAFF. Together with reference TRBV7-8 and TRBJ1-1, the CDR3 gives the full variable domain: GAGVSQSPRYKVAKRGQDVALRCDPISGHVSLFWYQQALGQGPEFLTYFQNEAQLDKSGLPSDRFFAERPEGSVSTLKIQRTQQEDSAVYLCASSLTGGAGSGTEAFFGQGTRLTVV.

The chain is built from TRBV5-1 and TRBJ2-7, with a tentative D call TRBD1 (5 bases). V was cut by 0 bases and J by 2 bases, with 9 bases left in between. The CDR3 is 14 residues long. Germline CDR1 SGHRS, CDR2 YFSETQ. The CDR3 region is CASSLGQITYEQYF. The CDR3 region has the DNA TGCGCCAGCAGCTTGGGACAGATTACCTACGAGCAGTACTTC.

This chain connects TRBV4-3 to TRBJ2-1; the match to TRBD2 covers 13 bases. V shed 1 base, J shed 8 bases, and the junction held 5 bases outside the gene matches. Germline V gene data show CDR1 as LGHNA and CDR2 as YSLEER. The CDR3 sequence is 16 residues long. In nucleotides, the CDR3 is TGCGCCAGCAGCCAAGTAGTACTAGCGGGAGGGCATGAGCAGTTCTTC. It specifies CASSQVVLAGGHEQFF.

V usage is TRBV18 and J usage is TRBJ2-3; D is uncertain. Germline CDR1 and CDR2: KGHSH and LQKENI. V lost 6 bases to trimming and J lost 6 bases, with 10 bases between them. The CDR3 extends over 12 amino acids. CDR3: CASSLGGDTQYF. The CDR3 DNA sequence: TGTGCCAGCTCCCTAGGTGGGGATACGCAGTATTTT.

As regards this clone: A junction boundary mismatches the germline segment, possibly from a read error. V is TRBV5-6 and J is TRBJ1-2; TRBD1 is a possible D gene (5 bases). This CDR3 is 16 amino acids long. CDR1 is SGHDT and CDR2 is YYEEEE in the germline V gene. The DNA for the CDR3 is TGCATACTTCAGCCCCTGGGGGGGTGGGCAATTAGTGGCTACACCTTC. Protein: CILQPLGGWAISGYTF.

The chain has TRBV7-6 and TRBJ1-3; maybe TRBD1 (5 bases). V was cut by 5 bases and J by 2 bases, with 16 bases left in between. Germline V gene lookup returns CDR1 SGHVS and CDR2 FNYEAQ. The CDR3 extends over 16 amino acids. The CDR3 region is CASSLGGRLPGNTIYF. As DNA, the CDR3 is TGTGCCAGCAGCCTCGGGGGGAGGCTCCCTGGAAACACCATATATTTT. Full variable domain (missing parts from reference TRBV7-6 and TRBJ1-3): GAGVSQSPRYKVTKRGQDVALRCDPISGHVSLYWYRQALGQGPEFLTYFNYEAQQDKSGLPNDRFSAERPEGSISTLTIQRTEQRDSAMYRCASSLGGRLPGNTIYFGEGSWLTVV.

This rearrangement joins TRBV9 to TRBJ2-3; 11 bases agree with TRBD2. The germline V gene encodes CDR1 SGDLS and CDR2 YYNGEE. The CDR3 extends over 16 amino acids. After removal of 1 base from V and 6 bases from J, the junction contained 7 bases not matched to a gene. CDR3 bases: TGTGCCAGCAGCGTATCGACTAGCGGGAAGGGGGATACGCAGTATTTT. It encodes CASSVSTSGKGDTQYF.